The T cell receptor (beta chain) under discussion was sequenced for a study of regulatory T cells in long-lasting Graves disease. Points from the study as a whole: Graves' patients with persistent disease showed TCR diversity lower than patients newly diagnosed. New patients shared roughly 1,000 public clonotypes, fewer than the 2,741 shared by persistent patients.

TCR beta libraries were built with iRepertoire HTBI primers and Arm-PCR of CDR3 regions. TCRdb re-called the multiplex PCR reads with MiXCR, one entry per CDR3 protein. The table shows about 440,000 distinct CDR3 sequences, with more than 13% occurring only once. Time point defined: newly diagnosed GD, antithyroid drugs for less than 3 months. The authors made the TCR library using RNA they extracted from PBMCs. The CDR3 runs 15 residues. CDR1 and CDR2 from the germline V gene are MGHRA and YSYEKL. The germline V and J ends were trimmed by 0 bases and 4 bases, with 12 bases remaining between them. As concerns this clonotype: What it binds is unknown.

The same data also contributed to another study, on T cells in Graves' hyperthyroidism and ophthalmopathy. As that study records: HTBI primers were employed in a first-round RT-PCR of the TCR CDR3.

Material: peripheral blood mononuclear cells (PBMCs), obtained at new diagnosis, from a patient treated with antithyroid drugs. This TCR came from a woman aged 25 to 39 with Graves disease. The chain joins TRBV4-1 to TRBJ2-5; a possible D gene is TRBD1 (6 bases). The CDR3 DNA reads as TGCGCCAGCAGCCAAGAAAGGGGGAGAGGAGAGACCCAGTACTTC. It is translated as CASSQERGRGETQYF.